This T cell receptor (beta chain) was captured in a study of identical twins listed by TCRdb under 2016. About the study as a whole: To test whether fetal clonotypes persist, the study used deep sequencing on TCR alpha and beta repertoires from monozygotic twins, unrelated adults of various ages, and cord blood. To rule out contamination, replicate twin experiments were performed at different times with different library preparation protocols. The investigation overall reported the following: Compared with coincidental sharing between unrelated individuals, out-of-frame TCR alpha sequences shared between twins had an excess of sequences with low generation probability. Out-of-frame TCR alpha sharing in monozygotic twins was systematically underestimated by recombination models, whereas sharing between unrelated individuals was in agreement with the recombination models. Abundant cord blood beta clonotypes had fewer insertions, young adult naive repertoires showed a similar but weaker trend, and memory repertoires showed no such trend. Invariant T cells such as MAIT and iNKT could partly confound zero-insertion analyses, though diverse VJ usage argued against this for most clonotypes. Because the same donors could not be followed over many years, the conclusions relied on cross-sectional statistical analysis. Excess twin sharing in beta out-of-frame sequences was weaker because fewer shared sequences lowered the signal-to-noise ratio.

The germline V gene provides CDR1 SGHTA and CDR2 FQGNSA. The CDR3 has 15 amino acids, counting the end cysteine and phenylalanine. Left in the record is the CDR3 DNA by itself, 45 bases read in frame from the first base. Trimming removed 5 bases from V and 6 bases from J; the gene matches leave 7 bases unexplained. Only healthy Caucasian donors were included. In regard to this clonotype: Its recognized antigen is unknown. Qualities for individual bases were not recorded, and no much larger clone is one base off.

Libraries were built with 5' RACE. The sample was run on an Illumina HiSeq 2000. A universal primer binding site was introduced by template switching, and a unique molecular identifier was present in the final cDNA, enabling accurate counting of TCR cDNA molecules. First-strand cDNA for TCR alpha and beta chains was synthesized from specific primers in the conserved constant-segment region. To control for contamination, every cDNA library carried two barcodes: a SMART-Mk sample barcode plus Illumina barcodes. Two successive PCR steps introduced TruSeq adapter sequences along with Illumina sample barcodes. Sequencing of the TCR alpha and beta cDNA libraries was done on the Illumina HiSeq platform using custom primers. The authors' pipeline ran thus. MiGEC was used to process raw reads and extract unique molecular identifiers, and MiXCR was used to find CDR3 positions. Recombination models were inferred per individual with the repgenHMM and IGoR tools using an EM algorithm. Shared clonotype analysis was performed with the tcR package in R, normalizing sharing by the product of cloneset sizes. To study raw recombination without the effects of thymic and clonal selection, out-of-frame nonproductive sequences were analyzed. TCRdb reprocessing: public reads trimmed at Q25 with fastp, clones called with MiXCR, in-frame beta chains kept. Rows with a matching CDR3 protein are joined into one entry that keeps the most common DNA and genes. These V and J calls derive from TCRdb rather than the authors' analysis. The table for this sample lists 1,800,000 or so distinct CDR3 sequences; about 32% of them were counted only once. The ten most abundant clones make up around 0.3% of the sample.

Input material: cord blood. The receptor was isolated from a newborn girl in good health. The chain uses TRBV7-2 and TRBJ2-7; 13 nucleotides in the junction match TRBD2. This receptor has the CDR3 CASSKTSGRASEQYF. The nucleotides are TGTGCCAGCAGCAAAACTAGCGGGAGGGCTAGCGAGCAGTACTTC.